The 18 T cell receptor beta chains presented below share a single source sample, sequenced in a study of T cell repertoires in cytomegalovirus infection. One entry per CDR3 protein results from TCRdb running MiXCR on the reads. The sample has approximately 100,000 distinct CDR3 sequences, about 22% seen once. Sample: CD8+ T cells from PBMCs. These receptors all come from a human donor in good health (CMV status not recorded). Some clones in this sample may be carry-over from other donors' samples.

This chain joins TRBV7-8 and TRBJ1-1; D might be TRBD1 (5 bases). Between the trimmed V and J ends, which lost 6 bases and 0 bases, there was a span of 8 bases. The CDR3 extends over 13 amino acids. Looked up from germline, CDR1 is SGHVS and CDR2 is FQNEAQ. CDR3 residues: CASSGHLNTEAFF. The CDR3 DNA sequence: TGTGCCAGCAGTGGACACTTGAACACTGAAGCTTTCTTT.

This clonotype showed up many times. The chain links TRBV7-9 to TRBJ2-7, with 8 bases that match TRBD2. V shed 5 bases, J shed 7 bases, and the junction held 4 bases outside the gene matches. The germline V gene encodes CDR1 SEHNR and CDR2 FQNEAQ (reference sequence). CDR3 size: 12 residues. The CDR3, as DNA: TGTGCCAGCAGCCCGGGGACTAGTGAGCAGTACTTC. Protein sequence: CASSPGTSEQYF.

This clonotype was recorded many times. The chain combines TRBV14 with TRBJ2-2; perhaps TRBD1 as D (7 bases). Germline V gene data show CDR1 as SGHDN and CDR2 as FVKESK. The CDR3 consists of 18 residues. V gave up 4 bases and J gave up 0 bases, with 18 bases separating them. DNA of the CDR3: TGTGCCAGCAGCCGTCCCCACGGAGGGGGCGCGAACACCGGGGAGCTGTTTTTT. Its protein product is CASSRPHGGGANTGELFF.

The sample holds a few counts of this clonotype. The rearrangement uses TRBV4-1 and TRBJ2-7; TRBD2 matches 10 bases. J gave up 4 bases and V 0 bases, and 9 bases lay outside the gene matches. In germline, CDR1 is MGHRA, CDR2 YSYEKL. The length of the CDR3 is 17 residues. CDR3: CASSQESERGGLYEQYF. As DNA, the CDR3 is TGCGCCAGCAGCCAAGAATCGGAGCGGGGGGGCCTGTACGAGCAGTACTTC.

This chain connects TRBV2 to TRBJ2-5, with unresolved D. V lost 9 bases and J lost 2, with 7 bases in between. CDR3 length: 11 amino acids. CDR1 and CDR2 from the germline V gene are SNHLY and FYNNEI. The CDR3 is CASPTQETQYF. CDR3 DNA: TGTGCCAGTCCGACACAAGAGACCCAGTACTTC.

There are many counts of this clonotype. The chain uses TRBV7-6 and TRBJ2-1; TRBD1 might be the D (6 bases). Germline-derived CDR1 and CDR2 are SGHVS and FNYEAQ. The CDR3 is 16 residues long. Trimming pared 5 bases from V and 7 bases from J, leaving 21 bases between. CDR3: CASSPTVGASLNEQFF. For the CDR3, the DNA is TGTGCCAGCAGCCCAACTGTGGGGGCCTCTCTTAATGAGCAGTTCTTC.

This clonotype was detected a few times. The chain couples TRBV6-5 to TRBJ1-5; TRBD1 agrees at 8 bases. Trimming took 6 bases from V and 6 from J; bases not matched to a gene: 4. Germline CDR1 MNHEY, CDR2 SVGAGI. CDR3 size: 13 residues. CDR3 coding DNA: TGTGCCAGCAGGGGCGGGACAGGTCAGCCCCAGCATTTT. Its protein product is CASRGGTGQPQHF.

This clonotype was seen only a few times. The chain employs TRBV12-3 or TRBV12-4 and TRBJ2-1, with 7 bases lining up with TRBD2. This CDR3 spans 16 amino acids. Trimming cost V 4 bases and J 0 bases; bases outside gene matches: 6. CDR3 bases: TGTGCCAGCAGTTCCCGGGACTACAGCTCCTACAATGAGCAGTTCTTC. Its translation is CASSSRDYSSYNEQFF.

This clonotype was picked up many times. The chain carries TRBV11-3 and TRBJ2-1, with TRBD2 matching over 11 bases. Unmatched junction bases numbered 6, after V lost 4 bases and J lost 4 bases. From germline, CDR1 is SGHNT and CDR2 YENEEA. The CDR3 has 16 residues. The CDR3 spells CASSSMTSGEYNEQFF. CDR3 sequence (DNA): TGTGCCAGCAGCTCAATGACTAGCGGGGAGTACAATGAGCAGTTCTTC.

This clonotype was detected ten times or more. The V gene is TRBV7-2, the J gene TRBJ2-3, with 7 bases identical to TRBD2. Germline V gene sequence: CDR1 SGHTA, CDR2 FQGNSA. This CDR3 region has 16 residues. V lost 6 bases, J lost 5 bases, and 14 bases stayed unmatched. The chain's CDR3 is CASRDPSGQKVDTQYF. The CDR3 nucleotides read TGTGCCAGCAGGGACCCTAGCGGCCAAAAGGTAGATACGCAGTATTTT. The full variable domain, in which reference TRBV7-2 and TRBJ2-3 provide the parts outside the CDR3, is GAGVSQSPSNKVTEKGKDVELRCDPISGHTALYWYRQSLGQGLEFLIYFQGNSAPDKSGLPSDRFSAERTGGSVSTLTIQRTQQEDSAVYLCASRDPSGQKVDTQYFGPGTRLTVL.

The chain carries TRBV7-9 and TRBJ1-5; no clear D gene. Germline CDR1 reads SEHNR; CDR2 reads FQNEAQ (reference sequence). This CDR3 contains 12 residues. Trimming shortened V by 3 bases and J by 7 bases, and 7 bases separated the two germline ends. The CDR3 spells CASSFAEQPQHF. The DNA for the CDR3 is TGTGCCAGCAGCTTCGCCGAGCAGCCCCAGCATTTT. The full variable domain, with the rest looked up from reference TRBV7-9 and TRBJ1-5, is DTGVSQNPRHKITKRGQNVTFRCDPISEHNRLYWYRQTLGQGPEFLTYFQNEAQLEKSRLLSDRFSAERPKGSFSTLEIQRTEQGDSAMYLCASSFAEQPQHFGDGTRLSIL.

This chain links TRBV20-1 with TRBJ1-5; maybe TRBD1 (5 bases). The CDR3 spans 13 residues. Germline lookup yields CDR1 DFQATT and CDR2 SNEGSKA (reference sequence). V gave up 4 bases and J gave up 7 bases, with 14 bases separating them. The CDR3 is CSATQGLGQPQHF. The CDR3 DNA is TGCAGTGCTACCCAGGGTTTGGGCCAGCCCCAGCATTTT.

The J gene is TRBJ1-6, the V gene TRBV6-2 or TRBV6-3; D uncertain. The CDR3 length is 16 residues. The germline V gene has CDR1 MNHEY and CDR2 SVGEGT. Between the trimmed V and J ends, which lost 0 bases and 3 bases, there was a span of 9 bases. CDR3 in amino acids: CASSYSAASYNSPLHF. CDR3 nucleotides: TGTGCCAGCAGTTACTCGGCGGCCAGCTATAATTCACCCCTCCACTTT.

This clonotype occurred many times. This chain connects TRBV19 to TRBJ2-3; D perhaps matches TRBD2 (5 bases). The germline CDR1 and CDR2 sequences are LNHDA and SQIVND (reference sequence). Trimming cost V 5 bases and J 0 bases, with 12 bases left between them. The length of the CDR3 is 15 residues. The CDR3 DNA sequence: TGTGCCAGTAGTCCTCGTGGAGGTAGCACAGATACGCAGTATTTT. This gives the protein CASSPRGGSTDTQYF.

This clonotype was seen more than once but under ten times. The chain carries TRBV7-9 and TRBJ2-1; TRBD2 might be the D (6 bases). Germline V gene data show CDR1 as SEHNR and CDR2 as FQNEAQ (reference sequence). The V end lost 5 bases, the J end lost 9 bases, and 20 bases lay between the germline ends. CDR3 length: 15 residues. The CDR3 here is CASSPRDSLRGEQFF. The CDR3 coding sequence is TGTGCCAGCAGCCCACGGGACTCCCTGCGAGGTGAGCAGTTCTTC.

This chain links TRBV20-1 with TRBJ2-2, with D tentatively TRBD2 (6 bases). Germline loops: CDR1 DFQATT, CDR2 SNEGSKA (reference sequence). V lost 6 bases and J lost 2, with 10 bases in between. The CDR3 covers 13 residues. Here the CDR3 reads CSARGLNTGELFF. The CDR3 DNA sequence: TGCAGTGCGAGGGGACTCAACACCGGGGAGCTGTTTTTT.

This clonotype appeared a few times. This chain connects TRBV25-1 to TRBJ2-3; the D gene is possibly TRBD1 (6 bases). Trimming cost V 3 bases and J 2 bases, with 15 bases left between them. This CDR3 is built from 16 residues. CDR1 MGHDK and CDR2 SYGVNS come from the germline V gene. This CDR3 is CASSDSYREITDTQYF. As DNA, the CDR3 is TGTGCCAGCAGTGACTCGTACAGGGAGATCACAGATACGCAGTATTTT.

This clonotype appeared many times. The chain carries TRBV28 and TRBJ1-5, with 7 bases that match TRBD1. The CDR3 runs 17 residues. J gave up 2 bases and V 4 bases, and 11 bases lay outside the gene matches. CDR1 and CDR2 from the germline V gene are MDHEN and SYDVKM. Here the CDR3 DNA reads TGTGCCAGCAGTTCATTTACAGGGGATTGGGGCAATCAGCCCCAGCATTTT. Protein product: CASSSFTGDWGNQPQHF.